This passage covers 17 T cell receptor beta chains from one sample sequenced in a study of radiotherapy plus CTLA-4 blockade in lung cancer. The method was immunoSEQ multiplex PCR; TCRdb's version includes in-frame clones alone and lacks a portion of them. The sample lists around 59,000 clones; 77% were seen once. The sequencing here drew on peripheral blood, taken from a patient treated with radiotherapy plus ipilimumab. The receptors stem from a human donor with non-small cell lung cancer who had a partial response to radiotherapy plus ipilimumab.

V and J are TRBV11-3 and TRBJ2-1; 8 nucleotides agree with TRBD1. The CDR3 spans 15 residues. Trimming cost V 1 base and J 8 bases; bases outside gene matches: 7. Germline CDR1 reads SGHNT; CDR2 reads YENEEA. The CDR3 coding sequence is TGTGCCAGCAGCTTAGGTCAGGGGGCAGAGGATGAGCAGTTCTTC. Translated, it gives CASSLGQGAEDEQFF.

The chain combines TRBV10-3 with TRBJ1-2; no reliable D call. CDR1 ENHRY and CDR2 SYGVKD come from the germline V gene. V was pared by 5 bases and J by 3 bases, with 10 bases between. This CDR3 is 13 amino acids long. The CDR3 region has the DNA TGTGCCATCAGTCCTACCCAGGACTATGGCTACACCTTC. Encoded protein: CAISPTQDYGYTF.

This clone has just a few counts. The chain joins TRBV5-1 to TRBJ1-3, with D possibly matching TRBD1 (6 bases). V gave up 0 bases and J gave up 0 bases, with 10 bases separating them. Germline V lookup: CDR1 SGHRS, CDR2 YFSETQ. This CDR3 is 16 amino acids long. CDR3 protein: CASSLGTVRSGNTIYF. The CDR3 bases are TGCGCCAGCAGCTTGGGGACAGTTCGCTCTGGAAACACCATATATTTT.

The J gene is TRBJ1-2, the V gene TRBV19; 7 nucleotides line up with TRBD1. The CDR3 length is 14 residues. J lost 7 bases, V lost 10 bases, and 15 bases had no gene match. From germline, CDR1 is LNHDA and CDR2 SQIVND (reference sequence). CDR3 region: CATTAADRAAGYTF. The CDR3 nucleotides are TGTGCCACGACGGCCGCCGACAGGGCAGCTGGCTACACCTTC. The full variable domain, completed using reference TRBV19 and TRBJ1-2, is DGGITQSPKYLFRKEGQNVTLSCEQNLNHDAMYWYRQDPGQGLRLIYYSQIVNDFQKGDIAEGYSVSREKKESFPLTVTSAQKNPTAFYLCATTAADRAAGYTFGSGTRLTVV.

This chain joins TRBV19 and TRBJ1-4; D unclear. V gave up 7 bases and J gave up 7 bases, with 13 bases separating them. From germline, CDR1 is LNHDA and CDR2 SQIVND (reference sequence). CDR3 length: 13 amino acids. The CDR3 loop is CASTEGGREKLFF. The CDR3 DNA sequence: TGTGCCAGTACCGAGGGTGGGCGTGAAAAACTGTTTTTT.

The rearrangement links TRBV30 to TRBJ2-3; 7 bases are shared with TRBD2. The V and J ends lost 1 base and 2 bases, in that order; junction bases with no gene match: 3. This CDR3 is built from 14 residues. The germline V gene encodes CDR1 GTSNPN and CDR2 SVGIG (reference sequence). CDR3 sequence reads: CAWSGGGDTDTQYF. CDR3 nucleotide sequence: TGTGCCTGGAGTGGCGGGGGTGACACAGATACGCAGTATTTT.

The chain carries TRBV19 and TRBJ2-5, with TRBD2 matching over 7 bases. The germline gives CDR1 LNHDA, CDR2 SQIVND (reference sequence). The length of the CDR3 is 15 residues. After removal of 7 bases from V and 4 bases from J, the junction contained 12 bases not matched to a gene. The CDR3 bases are TGTGCCAGTACCCCCGGACTCCCGGGGGGAGAGACCCAGTACTTC. Protein: CASTPGLPGGETQYF.

As regards this clone: Other DNA sequences within the sample encode an identical CDR3. This chain joins TRBV29-1 and TRBJ2-5, with TRBD2 identical over 8 bases. The CDR3 loop spans 13 amino acids. Germline V lookup: CDR1 SQVTM, CDR2 ANQGSEA. V lost 4 bases, J lost 2 bases, and 3 bases stayed unmatched. The CDR3 sequence: CSVARGGQETQYF. The CDR3 DNA reads as TGCAGCGTTGCCCGGGGGGGACAAGAGACCCAGTACTTC.

The J gene is TRBJ2-1, the V gene TRBV2; 9 bases agree with TRBD2. V lost 6 bases, J lost 5 bases, and 5 bases stayed unmatched. The germline V gene encodes CDR1 SNHLY and CDR2 FYNNEI. This CDR3 region has 14 residues. CDR3: CASRERGANNEQFF. CDR3 DNA sequence: TGTGCCAGCAGAGAGCGGGGGGCAAACAATGAGCAGTTCTTC.

This clone was counted a few times. This chain uses TRBV27 with TRBJ1-2; 10 positions agree with TRBD1. Germline V lookup: CDR1 MNHEY, CDR2 SMNVEV (reference sequence). After removal of 3 bases from V and 7 bases from J, the junction contained 5 bases not matched to a gene. There are 14 residues in the CDR3. This CDR3 reads CASSFRDRGGGYTF. The CDR3 DNA follows: TGTGCCAGCAGTTTCCGGGACAGGGGTGGTGGCTACACCTTC.

In this sample, this clone turned up a few times. V and J are TRBV7-2 and TRBJ1-6, with D unresolved. The CDR3 totals 16 residues. Germline CDR1 SGHTA, CDR2 FQGNSA. Trimming left V 4 bases short and J 10 bases short, with 20 bases between. The CDR3 DNA reads TGTGCCAGCAGCTCCCAGACACGTCCATCCATCTCACCCCTCCACTTT. Amino acids: CASSSQTRPSISPLHF.

This chain uses TRBV9 with TRBJ2-2; 7 positions match TRBD1. Germline V gene data show CDR1 as SGDLS and CDR2 as YYNGEE. V lost 4 bases, J lost 2 bases, and 8 bases stayed unmatched. The CDR3 sequence is 16 residues long. For the CDR3, the DNA is TGTGCCAGCAGCCCTTACAGGGGATCTAACACCGGGGAGCTGTTTTTT. Translated: CASSPYRGSNTGELFF.

The CDR3 DNA reads TGTGCCAGCAGTTTAGTAGCCACAGATACGCAGTATTTT. It yields the protein CASSLVATDTQYF. The V call is TRBV27, the J call TRBJ2-3; no clear D. V was clipped by 2 bases and J by 2 bases, with 5 bases between them. The CDR3 has 13 amino acids. Germline CDR1 is MNHEY and CDR2 is SMNVEV (reference sequence).

The chain recombines TRBV15 with TRBJ2-5, with 8 bases fitting TRBD1. With V trimmed by 5 bases and J by 5 bases, 7 bases remained unmatched. Germline V gene lookup returns CDR1 LNHNV and CDR2 YYDKDF (reference sequence). This CDR3 spans 14 amino acids. The CDR3 sequence is CATSPRTGRETQYF. The DNA for the CDR3 is TGTGCCACCAGCCCTCGGACAGGGCGGGAGACCCAGTACTTC.

The chain has TRBV5-1 and TRBJ1-5, with TRBD1 as a possible D gene (6 bases). The CDR3 contains 16 residues. V dropped 0 bases and J dropped 0 bases, with 10 bases sitting between them. Germline V lookup: CDR1 SGHRS, CDR2 YFSETQ. CDR3 sequence (DNA): TGCGCCAGCAGCTTGGATGGGGGCTCTAGCAATCAGCCCCAGCATTTT. Its protein product is CASSLDGGSSNQPQHF. Full variable domain (missing parts from reference TRBV5-1 and TRBJ1-5): KAGVTQTPRYLIKTRGQQVTLSCSPISGHRSVSWYQQTPGQGLQFLFEYFSETQRNKGNFPGRFSGRQFSNSRSEMNVSTLELGDSALYLCASSLDGGSSNQPQHFGDGTRLSIL.

The chain carries TRBV19 and TRBJ1-1; 9 bases map to TRBD1. Germline V gene data show CDR1 as LNHDA and CDR2 as SQIVND (reference sequence). J was trimmed by 1 base and V by 4 bases; bases with no gene match: 7. The CDR3 runs 16 residues. CDR3 loop: CASSKRTGARNTEAFF. CDR3 bases: TGTGCCAGTAGTAAAAGGACAGGGGCCAGGAACACTGAAGCTTTCTTT.

V gene TRBV6-5 combines with J gene TRBJ2-1; 9 nucleotides align to TRBD1. CDR1 is MNHEY, CDR2 SVGAGI, per germline. The CDR3 length is 15 residues. V trimming: 7 bases; J trimming: 2 bases; junction bases outside the gene matches: 6. DNA of the CDR3: TGTGCCAGCAAAACGGGACAGGGACCCTACAATGAGCAGTTCTTC. It translates to CASKTGQGPYNEQFF.